One sample yielded the 2 T cell receptor beta chains listed below, sequenced in a study of blood T cell repertoires in COVID-19. Sequencing was performed with immunoSEQ multiplex PCR; in TCRdb, only in-frame clones are kept and a portion is missing. This repertoire shows over 25,000 clones, roughly 80% found once; its top ten account for about 39%. The sequenced sample was peripheral blood. The origin of the receptors is a woman aged 80 or older with acute or convalescent COVID-19.

The J gene is TRBJ2-1, the V gene TRBV11-2, with a tentative D call TRBD2 (8 bases). Per germline, CDR1 SGHAT and CDR2 FQNNGV. V gave up 5 bases and J gave up 9 bases, with 17 bases separating them. The CDR3 has 14 amino acids. This CDR3 reads CASSLLGRDSEQFF. The DNA for the CDR3 is TGTGCCAGCAGCCTCCTCGGGAGGGACAGTGAGCAGTTCTTC.

V is TRBV2 and J is TRBJ1-6, with TRBD1 matching over 7 bases. CDR1 and CDR2 from the germline V gene are SNHLY and FYNNEI. The CDR3 contains 13 residues. J was trimmed by 9 bases and V by 8 bases; bases with no gene match: 7. CDR3 sequence reads: CASLGTVSSPLHF. For the CDR3, the DNA is TGTGCCAGCCTCGGGACAGTCTCTTCACCCCTCCACTTT.